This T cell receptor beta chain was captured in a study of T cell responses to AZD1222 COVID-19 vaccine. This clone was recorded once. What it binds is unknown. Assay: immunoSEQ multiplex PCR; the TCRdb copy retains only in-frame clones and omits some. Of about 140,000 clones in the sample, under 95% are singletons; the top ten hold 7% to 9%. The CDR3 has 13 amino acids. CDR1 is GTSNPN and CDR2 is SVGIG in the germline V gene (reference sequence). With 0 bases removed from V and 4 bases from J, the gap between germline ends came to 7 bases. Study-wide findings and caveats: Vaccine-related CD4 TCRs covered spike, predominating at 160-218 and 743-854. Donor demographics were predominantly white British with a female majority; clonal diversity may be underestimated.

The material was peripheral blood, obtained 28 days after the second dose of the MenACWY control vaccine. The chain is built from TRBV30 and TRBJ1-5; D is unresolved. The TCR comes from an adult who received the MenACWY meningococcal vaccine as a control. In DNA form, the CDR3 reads TGTGCCTGGAGTGTACAAGGGAATCAGCCCCAGCATTTT. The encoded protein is CAWSVQGNQPQHF.